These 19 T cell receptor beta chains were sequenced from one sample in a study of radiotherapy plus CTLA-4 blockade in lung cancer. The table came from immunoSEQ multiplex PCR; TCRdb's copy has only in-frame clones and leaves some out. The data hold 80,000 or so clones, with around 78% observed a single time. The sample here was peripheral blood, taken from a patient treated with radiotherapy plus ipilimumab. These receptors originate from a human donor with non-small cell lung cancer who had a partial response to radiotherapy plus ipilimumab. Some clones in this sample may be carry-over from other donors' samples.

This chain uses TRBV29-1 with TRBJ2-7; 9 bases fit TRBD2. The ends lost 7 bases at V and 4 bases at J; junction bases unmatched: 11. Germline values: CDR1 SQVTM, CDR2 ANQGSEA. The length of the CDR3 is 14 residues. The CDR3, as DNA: TGCAGCGCGCGGGGGGGGAGCGGGAGTTACGAGCAGTACTTC. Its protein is CSARGGSGSYEQYF.

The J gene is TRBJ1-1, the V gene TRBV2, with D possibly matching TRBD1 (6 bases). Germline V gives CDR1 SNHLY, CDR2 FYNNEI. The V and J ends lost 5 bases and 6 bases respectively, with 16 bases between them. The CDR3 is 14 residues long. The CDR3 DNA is TGTGCCAGCAGTCGGGGGGCGCGTTTTTCTGAAGCTTTCTTT. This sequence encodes CASSRGARFSEAFF. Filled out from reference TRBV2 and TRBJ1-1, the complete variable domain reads EPEVTQTPSHQVTQMGQEVILRCVPISNHLYFYWYRQILGQKVEFLVSFYNNEISEKSEIFDDQFSVERPDGSNFTLKIRSTKLEDSAMYFCASSRGARFSEAFFGQGTRLTVV.

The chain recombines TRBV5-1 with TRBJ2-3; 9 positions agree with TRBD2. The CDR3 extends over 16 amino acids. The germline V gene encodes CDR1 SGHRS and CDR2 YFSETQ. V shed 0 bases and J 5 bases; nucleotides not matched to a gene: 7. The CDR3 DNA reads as TGCGCCAGCAGCTTGGATGGCGGGGGGGAGATAGATACGCAGTATTTT. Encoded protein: CASSLDGGGEIDTQYF.

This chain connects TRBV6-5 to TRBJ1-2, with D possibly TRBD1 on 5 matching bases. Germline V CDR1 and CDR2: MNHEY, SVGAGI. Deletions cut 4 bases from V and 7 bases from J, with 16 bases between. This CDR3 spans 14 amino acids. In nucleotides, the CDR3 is TGTGCCAGCAGTTCAAGTAGGGGTTCAGGTGGCTACACCTTC. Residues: CASSSSRGSGGYTF.

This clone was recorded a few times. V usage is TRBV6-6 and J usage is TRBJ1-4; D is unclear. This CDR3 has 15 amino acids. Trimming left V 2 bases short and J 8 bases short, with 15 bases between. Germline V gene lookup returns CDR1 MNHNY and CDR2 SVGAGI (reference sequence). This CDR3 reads CASSYLSWEEEKLFF. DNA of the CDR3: TGTGCCAGCAGTTACCTGTCGTGGGAGGAGGAAAAACTGTTTTTT.

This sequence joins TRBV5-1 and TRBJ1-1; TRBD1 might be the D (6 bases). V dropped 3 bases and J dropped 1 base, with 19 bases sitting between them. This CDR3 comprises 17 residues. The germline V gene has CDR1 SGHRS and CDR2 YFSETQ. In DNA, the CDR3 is TGCGCCAGCAGCTACGAACGCTACAGGGTAAGGAACACTGAAGCTTTCTTT. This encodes CASSYERYRVRNTEAFF.

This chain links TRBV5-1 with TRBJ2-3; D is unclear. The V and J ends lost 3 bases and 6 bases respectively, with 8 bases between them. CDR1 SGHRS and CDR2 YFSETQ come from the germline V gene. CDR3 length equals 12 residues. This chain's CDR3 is CASSSPGDTQYF. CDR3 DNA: TGCGCCAGCAGCTCCCCCGGGGATACGCAGTATTTT.

The CDR3 loop reads CASSLNPGTVSTEAFF. CDR3 coding DNA: TGTGCCAGCAGCCTAAATCCCGGGACAGTGAGCACTGAAGCTTTCTTT. The chain is built from TRBV14 and TRBJ1-1; TRBD1 aligns across 7 bases. The CDR3 is 16 amino acids. The V segment lost 4 bases and the J segment 4 bases; nucleotides outside the gene matches: 12. Germline values: CDR1 SGHDN, CDR2 FVKESK.

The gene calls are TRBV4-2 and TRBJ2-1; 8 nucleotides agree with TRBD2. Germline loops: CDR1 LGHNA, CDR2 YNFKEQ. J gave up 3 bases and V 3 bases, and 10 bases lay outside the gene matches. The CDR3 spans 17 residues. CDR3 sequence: CASSHPSGGGNYNEQFF. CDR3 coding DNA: TGTGCCAGCAGCCACCCCTCGGGCGGGGGGAACTACAATGAGCAGTTCTTC.

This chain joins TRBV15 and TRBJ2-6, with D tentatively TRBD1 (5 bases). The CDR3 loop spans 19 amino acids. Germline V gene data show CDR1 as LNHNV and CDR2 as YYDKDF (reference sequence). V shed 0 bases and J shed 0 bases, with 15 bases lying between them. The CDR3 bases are TGTGCCACCAGCAGAGATATCGGACACACTAACTCTGGGGCCAACGTCCTGACTTTC. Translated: CATSRDIGHTNSGANVLTF.

The CDR3 bases are TGTGCCAGTAGTGCTATATACCAAGAGACCCAGTACTTC. It encodes CASSAIYQETQYF. V and J are TRBV19 and TRBJ2-5; D uncertain. From germline, CDR1 is LNHDA and CDR2 SQIVND (reference sequence). The length of the CDR3 is 13 residues. Trimming shortened V by 5 bases and J by 0 bases, and 7 bases separated the two germline ends.

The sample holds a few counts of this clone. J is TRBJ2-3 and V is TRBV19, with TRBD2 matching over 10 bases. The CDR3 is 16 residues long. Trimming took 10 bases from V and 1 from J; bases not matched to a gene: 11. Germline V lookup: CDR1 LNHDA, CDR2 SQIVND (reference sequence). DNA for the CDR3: TGTGCCACCTCGCCCCTAGGGACTAGCGGCACAGATACGCAGTATTTT. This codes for CATSPLGTSGTDTQYF.

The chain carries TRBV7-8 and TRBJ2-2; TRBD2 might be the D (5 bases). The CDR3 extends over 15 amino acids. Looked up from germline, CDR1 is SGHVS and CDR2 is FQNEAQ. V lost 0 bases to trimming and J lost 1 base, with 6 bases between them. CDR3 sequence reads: CASSLAGMNTGELFF. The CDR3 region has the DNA TGTGCCAGCAGCTTAGCCGGGATGAACACCGGGGAGCTGTTTTTT. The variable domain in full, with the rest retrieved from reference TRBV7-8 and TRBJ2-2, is GAGVSQSPRYKVAKRGQDVALRCDPISGHVSLFWYQQALGQGPEFLTYFQNEAQLDKSGLPSDRFFAERPEGSVSTLKIQRTQQEDSAVYLCASSLAGMNTGELFFGEGSRLTVL.

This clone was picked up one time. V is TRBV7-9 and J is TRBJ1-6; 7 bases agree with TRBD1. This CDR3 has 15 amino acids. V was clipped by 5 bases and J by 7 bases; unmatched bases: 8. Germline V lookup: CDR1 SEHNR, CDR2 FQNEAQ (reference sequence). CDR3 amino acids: CASSPLVQGNSPLHF. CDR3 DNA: TGTGCCAGCAGCCCACTCGTACAGGGGAATTCACCCCTCCACTTT.

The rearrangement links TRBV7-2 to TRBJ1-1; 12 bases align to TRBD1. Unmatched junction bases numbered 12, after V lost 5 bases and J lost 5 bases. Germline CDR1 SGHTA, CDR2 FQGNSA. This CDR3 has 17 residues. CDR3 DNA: TGTGCCAGCAGCAGGAGACCGGGACAGGGGGCGAGGACTGAAGCTTTCTTT. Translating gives CASSRRPGQGARTEAFF.

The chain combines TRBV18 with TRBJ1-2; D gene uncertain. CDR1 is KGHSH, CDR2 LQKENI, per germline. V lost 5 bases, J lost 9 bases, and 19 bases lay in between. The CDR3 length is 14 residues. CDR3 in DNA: TGTGCCAGCTCATCCGGGGATCGGGCCCGGAGCTACACCTTC. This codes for CASSSGDRARSYTF. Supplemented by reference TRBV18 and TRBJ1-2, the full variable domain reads NAGVMQNPRHLVRRRGQEARLRCSPMKGHSHVYWYRQLPEEGLKFMVYLQKENIIDESGMPKERFSAEFPKEGPSILRIQQVVRGDSAAYFCASSSGDRARSYTFGSGTRLTVV.

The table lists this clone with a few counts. DNA of the CDR3: TGTGCCAGTAGTACGGACAGACGGAACACCATATATTTT. Translated: CASSTDRRNTIYF. This rearrangement joins TRBV19 to TRBJ1-3; D perhaps matches TRBD1 (6 bases). The CDR3 is 13 amino acids. Per germline, CDR1 LNHDA and CDR2 SQIVND (reference sequence). Trimming pared 4 bases from V and 7 bases from J, leaving 11 bases between.

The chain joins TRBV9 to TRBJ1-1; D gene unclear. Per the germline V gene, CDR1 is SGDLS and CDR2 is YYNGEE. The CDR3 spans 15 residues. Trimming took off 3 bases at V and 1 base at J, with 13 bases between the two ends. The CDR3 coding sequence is TGTGCCAGCAGCGCAAATTTAAACAGGAACACTGAAGCTTTCTTT. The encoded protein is CASSANLNRNTEAFF.

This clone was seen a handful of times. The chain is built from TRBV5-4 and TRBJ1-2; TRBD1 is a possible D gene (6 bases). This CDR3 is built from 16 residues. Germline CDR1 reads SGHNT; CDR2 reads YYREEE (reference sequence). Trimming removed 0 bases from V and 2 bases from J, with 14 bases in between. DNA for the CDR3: TGTGCCAGCAGCTTGGCAGGGGCCCAGGTGAACTATGGCTACACCTTC. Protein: CASSLAGAQVNYGYTF.